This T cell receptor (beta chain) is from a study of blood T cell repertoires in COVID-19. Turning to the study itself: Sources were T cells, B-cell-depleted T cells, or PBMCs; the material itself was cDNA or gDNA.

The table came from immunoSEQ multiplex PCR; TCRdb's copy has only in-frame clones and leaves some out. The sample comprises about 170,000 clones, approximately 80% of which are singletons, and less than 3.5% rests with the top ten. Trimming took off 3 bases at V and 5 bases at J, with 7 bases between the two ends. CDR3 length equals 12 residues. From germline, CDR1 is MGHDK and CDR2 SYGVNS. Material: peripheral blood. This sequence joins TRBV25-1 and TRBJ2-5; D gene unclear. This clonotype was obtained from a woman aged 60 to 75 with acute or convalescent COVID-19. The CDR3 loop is CASSDYYETQYF. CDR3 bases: TGTGCCAGCAGTGATTACTACGAGACCCAGTACTTC. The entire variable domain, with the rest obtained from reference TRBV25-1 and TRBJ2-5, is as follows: EADIYQTPRYLVIGTGKKITLECSQTMGHDKMYWYQQDPGMELHLIHYSYGVNSTEKGDLSSESTVSRIRTEHFPLTLESARPSHTSQYLCASSDYYETQYFGPGTRLLVL.